These 6 T cell receptor beta chains came from one sample sequenced in a study of identical twins. TCRdb passed the 5' RACE reads through MiXCR, listing each CDR3 protein once. The sample holds over 200,000 distinct CDR3 sequences, over 9.5% seen once. Sample: memory T cells sorted from blood. These receptors were obtained from a man aged 45-65 years in good health.

Many counts were recorded for this clonotype. The chain has TRBV12-3 or TRBV12-4 and TRBJ2-7; no clear D gene. The CDR3 covers 13 residues. V was trimmed by 4 bases and J by 0 bases, leaving 7 bases between them. The CDR3 coding sequence is TGTGCCAGCAGTTCCTCCAGCTCCTACGAGCAGTACTTC. Its translation: CASSSSSSYEQYF.

This clonotype was detected a few times. This sequence joins TRBV11-2 and TRBJ2-1, with TRBD2 identical over 9 bases. Per germline, CDR1 SGHAT and CDR2 FQNNGV. The CDR3 totals 15 residues. Trimming removed 1 base from V and 7 bases from J; junction bases left unmatched: 5. This CDR3 is CASSLAGLALNEQFF. The CDR3 DNA reads as TGTGCCAGCAGCTTAGCGGGACTAGCATTAAATGAGCAGTTCTTC.

This clonotype was observed many times. This chain links TRBV7-2 with TRBJ1-2; D is uncertain. Germline lookup yields CDR1 SGHTA and CDR2 FQGNSA. The germline V and J ends were trimmed by 4 bases and 2 bases, with 11 bases remaining between them. The CDR3 sequence is 14 residues long. CDR3 in amino acids: CASSSPPRNYGYTF. The CDR3 coding sequence is TGTGCCAGCAGCTCACCCCCCCGGAACTATGGCTACACCTTC.

This chain connects TRBV5-5 to TRBJ2-1; D is possibly TRBD1 (6 bases). Trimming cost V 2 bases and J 3 bases, with 18 bases left between them. The CDR3 covers 17 residues. Germline V gene lookup returns CDR1 SGHKS and CDR2 YYEKEE (reference sequence). The CDR3 is CASSFGIDRIYYNEQFF. CDR3 nucleotide sequence: TGTGCCAGCAGCTTCGGGATCGACAGGATATACTACAATGAGCAGTTCTTC.

In this sample, this clonotype turned up many times. This chain links TRBV5-5 with TRBJ2-2; the match to TRBD1 covers 9 bases. V gave up 4 bases and J gave up 6 bases; unmatched junction bases: 10. Germline V gene lookup returns CDR1 SGHKS and CDR2 YYEKEE (reference sequence). The CDR3 runs 16 residues. For the CDR3, the DNA is TGTGCCAGCAGCCTCGCCGGGACAGGGTCATCCGGGGAGCTGTTTTTT. Translated, it gives CASSLAGTGSSGELFF. Based on the CDR3 plus reference TRBV5-5 and TRBJ2-2, the full variable domain is DAGVTQSPTHLIKTRGQQVTLRCSPISGHKSVSWYQQVLGQGPQFIFQYYEKEERGRGNFPDRFSARQFPNYSSELNVNALLLGDSALYLCASSLAGTGSSGELFFGEGSRLTVL.

This clonotype has just a few counts. The chain employs TRBV7-6 and TRBJ2-1; D call uncertain. V was pared by 5 bases and J by 2 bases, with 13 bases between. Germline V gene sequence: CDR1 SGHVS, CDR2 FNYEAQ. The length of the CDR3 is 15 residues. Written as DNA, the CDR3 is TGTGCCAGCAGCGATCCTACAATCGCCTACAATGAGCAGTTCTTC. Translated, it gives CASSDPTIAYNEQFF.